This entry lists 27 T cell receptor beta chains sequenced from one sample in a study of blood T cell repertoires in COVID-19 (dated by TCRdb to between 2020 and 2021). The method behind the library was the immunoSEQ multiplex PCR assay. TCRdb limited this immuneACCESS table to in-frame rearrangements with V and J called. A share of clones is missing; checked studies link under half to unresolved V genes, and the rest is unexplained. In this sample the table shows hundreds of thousands of clones, approximately 90% of which occur a single time. Approximately 0.69% of the sample comes from the top ten. The sequenced sample was peripheral blood. The receptors shown here come from a man in his forties with acute or convalescent COVID-19.

V and J are TRBV29-1 and TRBJ2-1, with 12 bases fitting TRBD2. In germline, CDR1 is SQVTM, CDR2 ANQGSEA. This CDR3 region has 15 residues. CDR3 bases: TGCGGATTCCTAGCGGGAGGGCCGTATAGCAATGAGCAGTTCTTC. Translated, it gives CGFLAGGPYSNEQFF.

This clone showed up just once. This chain connects TRBV11-1 to TRBJ2-5, with 7 bases lining up with TRBD1. Germline V gene data show CDR1 as SGHAT and CDR2 as FQDESV (reference sequence). Trimming cost V 5 bases and J 5 bases; bases outside gene matches: 8. The CDR3 runs to 14 residues. CDR3: CASSPHRGQETQYF. The CDR3 nucleotides read TGTGCCAGCAGCCCCCACAGGGGCCAGGAGACCCAGTACTTC.

This clone was found many times. V is TRBV19 and J is TRBJ1-3, with 9 nucleotides matching TRBD1. This CDR3 is 14 amino acids long. V lost 5 bases and J lost 4; bases outside the gene matches: 3. The V gene's germline CDR1 is LNHDA and CDR2 SQIVND (reference sequence). The CDR3 nucleotides read TGTGCCAGTAGTTGGACAGGGGACGGAAACACCATATATTTT. Translating gives CASSWTGDGNTIYF. Using reference TRBV19 and TRBJ1-3 for the parts outside the CDR3, the full variable domain is DGGITQSPKYLFRKEGQNVTLSCEQNLNHDAMYWYRQDPGQGLRLIYYSQIVNDFQKGDIAEGYSVSREKKESFPLTVTSAQKNPTAFYLCASSWTGDGNTIYFGEGSWLTVV.

V is TRBV19 and J is TRBJ2-1; D possibly corresponds to TRBD1 (6 bases). The CDR3 contains 15 residues. Germline V gene lookup returns CDR1 LNHDA and CDR2 SQIVND (reference sequence). V was shortened by 5 bases and J by 4 bases, with 15 bases between the two germline ends. CDR3 in amino acids: CASSVQGQLYNEQFF. In nucleotides, the CDR3 is TGTGCCAGTAGTGTACAGGGACAACTATACAATGAGCAGTTCTTC.

V and J are TRBV6-5 and TRBJ2-7, with 7 bases identical to TRBD2. CDR1 and CDR2 from the germline V gene are MNHEY and SVGAGI. V was pared by 6 bases and J by 7 bases, with 3 bases of the junction left unmatched. This CDR3 has 11 amino acids. The CDR3 region is CASRRGREQYF. CDR3 in DNA: TGTGCCAGCAGACGCGGGAGAGAGCAGTACTTC.

The DNA for the CDR3 is TGCAGCGCAGTGAGCGGTGCCTACAATGAGCAGTTCTTC. The encoded protein is CSAVSGAYNEQFF. The V gene is TRBV29-1, the J gene TRBJ2-1, with a tentative D call TRBD2 (5 bases). Germline lookup yields CDR1 SQVTM and CDR2 ANQGSEA. The V gene lost 7 bases and the J gene lost 2 bases, with 12 bases spanning the gap. This CDR3 region has 13 residues.

J is TRBJ2-5 and V is TRBV19; D is possibly TRBD2 (6 bases). V was trimmed by 10 bases and J by 7 bases, leaving 16 bases between them. Germline V CDR1 and CDR2: LNHDA, SQIVND (reference sequence). This CDR3 comprises 12 residues. As DNA, the CDR3 is TGTGCCACCGCGGGACCCCCAGCGACCCAGTACTTC. Protein sequence: CATAGPPATQYF.

The sample holds a few counts of this clone. The chain uses TRBV4-2 and TRBJ2-5, with D possibly matching TRBD1 (6 bases). This CDR3 contains 16 residues. Germline CDR1 is LGHNA and CDR2 is YNFKEQ. V was pared by 0 bases and J by 5 bases, with 16 bases between. CDR3 nucleotides: TGTGCCAGCAGCCAAGAGGACCAGGGGCGCTTGGAGACCCAGTACTTC. Protein: CASSQEDQGRLETQYF.

This chain joins TRBV19 and TRBJ2-7; 8 nucleotides match TRBD2. Trimming removed 11 bases from V and 0 bases from J; junction bases left unmatched: 6. CDR3 size: 13 residues. Per germline, CDR1 LNHDA and CDR2 SQIVND (reference sequence). This CDR3 is CAPGSGSSYEQYF. The DNA of the CDR3 is TGTGCCCCGGGGAGCGGGAGCTCCTACGAGCAGTACTTC.

This sequence joins TRBV16 and TRBJ2-5; D is unresolved. V lost 0 bases, J lost 1 base, and 9 bases lay in between. CDR1 is KGHSY and CDR2 is FQNENV in the germline V gene. The CDR3 sequence is 15 residues long. CDR3 DNA sequence: TGTGCCAGCAGCCAATCGGCAGGCCGCCAAGAGACCCAGTACTTC. It specifies CASSQSAGRQETQYF.

This rearrangement joins TRBV6-6 to TRBJ1-1; 8 bases line up with TRBD1. The CDR3 extends over 16 amino acids. V dropped 4 bases and J dropped 1; count of bases not matched to a gene: 8. Germline V gives CDR1 MNHNY, CDR2 SVGAGI (reference sequence). CDR3 in amino acids: CASSFTGQGANTEAFF. The CDR3 nucleotides are TGTGCCAGCAGTTTCACCGGACAGGGCGCGAACACTGAAGCTTTCTTT.

The rearrangement uses TRBV11-3 and TRBJ2-1; 7 bases map to TRBD1. CDR1 is SGHNT and CDR2 is YENEEA in the germline V gene. V was pared by 1 base and J by 6 bases, with 9 bases of the junction left unmatched. The CDR3 is made up of 16 amino acids. In nucleotides, the CDR3 is TGTGCCAGCAGCTTAGGTTTTAGGGGGCAGGGCAATGAGCAGTTCTTC. It is translated as CASSLGFRGQGNEQFF.

The genes are TRBV4-3 and TRBJ2-7; 7 positions agree with TRBD2. Germline V gene lookup returns CDR1 LGHNA and CDR2 YSLEER. The CDR3 loop spans 15 amino acids. With V trimmed by 0 bases and J by 7 bases, 9 bases remained unmatched. The CDR3 reads CASSQDFRDYREQYF. DNA for the CDR3: TGCGCCAGCAGCCAAGATTTCCGGGACTACCGAGAGCAGTACTTC.

This rearrangement joins TRBV5-6 to TRBJ2-7; a possible D gene is TRBD1 (5 bases). The CDR3 spans 13 residues. The germline gives CDR1 SGHDT, CDR2 YYEEEE. Trimming shortened V by 4 bases and J by 2 bases, and 10 bases separated the two germline ends. The CDR3 region has the DNA TGTGCCAGCAGCAGGACAACTCCCTACGAGCAGTACTTC. Protein sequence: CASSRTTPYEQYF.

The CDR3 DNA sequence: TGTGCCAGCAGCTACGGAGGGCCCCAAGAGACCCAGTACTTC. Translated: CASSYGGPQETQYF. V and J are TRBV11-2 and TRBJ2-5, with D perhaps matching TRBD2 (6 bases). Germline CDR1 SGHAT, CDR2 FQNNGV. The CDR3 consists of 14 residues. With 4 bases removed from V and 1 base from J, the gap between germline ends came to 10 bases.

The genes are TRBV28 and TRBJ1-1; a weak D match, TRBD1 (5 bases). Germline CDR1 MDHEN, CDR2 SYDVKM. Deletions cut 2 bases from V and 11 bases from J, with 15 bases between. The CDR3 has 13 amino acids. CDR3 in amino acids: CASSLGGVGTAFF. Written as DNA, the CDR3 is TGTGCCAGCAGTTTAGGAGGGGTCGGAACGGCTTTCTTT.

The V call is TRBV6-2 or TRBV6-3, the J call TRBJ2-5; D uncertain. The CDR3 is 16 residues long. V lost 3 bases and J 0 bases, leaving 14 bases between the germline ends. Germline values: CDR1 MNHEY, CDR2 SVGEGT. The CDR3 loop reads CASSYNTREYQETQYF. The DNA of the CDR3 is TGTGCCAGCAGTTATAATACCCGAGAGTACCAAGAGACCCAGTACTTC.

The V and J genes are TRBV27 and TRBJ2-3; 10 bases line up with TRBD2. Germline CDR1 is MNHEY and CDR2 is SMNVEV (reference sequence). The CDR3 runs 18 residues. With V trimmed by 6 bases and J by 6 bases, 18 bases remained unmatched. The CDR3 loop reads CASRHRGEAGGPMDTQYF. Written as DNA, the CDR3 is TGTGCCAGCAGACACAGGGGGGAAGCGGGAGGGCCGATGGATACGCAGTATTTT.

This sequence joins TRBV9 and TRBJ1-1; D unresolved. The V and J ends lost 0 bases and 5 bases respectively, with 8 bases between them. Per germline, CDR1 SGDLS and CDR2 YYNGEE. CDR3 length: 13 residues. CDR3 protein: CASSVDSRTEAFF. CDR3 coding DNA: TGTGCCAGCAGCGTAGACTCGCGGACTGAAGCTTTCTTT. The variable domain in full, completed from reference TRBV9 and TRBJ1-1, reads DSGVTQTPKHLITATGQRVTLRCSPRSGDLSVYWYQQSLDQGLQFLIQYYNGEERAKGNILERFSAQQFPDLHSELNLSSLELGDSALYFCASSVDSRTEAFFGQGTRLTVV.

Only one count was recorded for this clone. V is TRBV24-1 and J is TRBJ2-2; tentative D call: TRBD1 (6 bases). V lost 3 bases and J 6 bases, leaving 10 bases between the germline ends. Germline V lookup: CDR1 KGHDR, CDR2 SFDVKD. The CDR3 contains 14 residues. The CDR3 spells CATSDTTGPGELFF. CDR3 DNA: TGTGCCACCAGTGATACAACAGGGCCCGGGGAGCTGTTTTTT.

This clone came up once. V is TRBV29-1 and J is TRBJ2-3, with D uncertain. The CDR3 runs to 16 residues. Trimming stripped 1 base from V and 6 bases from J, with 20 bases between. Germline-derived CDR1 and CDR2 are SQVTM and ANQGSEA. The DNA for the CDR3 is TGCAGCGTTGAAGTTAAGTCATGGGCCAAAGAGGATACGCAGTATTTT. Its protein product is CSVEVKSWAKEDTQYF.

The gene calls are TRBV13 and TRBJ2-3, with TRBD1 identical over 12 bases. The CDR3 extends over 17 amino acids. Unmatched junction bases numbered 10, after V lost 5 bases and J lost 4 bases. Germline CDR1 is PRHDT and CDR2 is FYEKMQ (reference sequence). Here the CDR3 reads CASSPKPGQGAPDTQYF. The CDR3 nucleotides read TGTGCCAGCAGCCCAAAACCGGGACAGGGGGCACCAGATACGCAGTATTTT.

The chain couples TRBV6-5 to TRBJ2-5, with D possibly matching TRBD1 (6 bases). CDR1 is MNHEY and CDR2 is SVGAGI in the germline V gene. Between the trimmed V and J ends, which lost 7 bases and 1 base, there was a span of 10 bases. This CDR3 region has 13 residues. The CDR3: CASTEDSQETQYF. CDR3 DNA: TGTGCCAGCACCGAGGACAGCCAAGAGACCCAGTACTTC.

The chain is built from TRBV5-4 and TRBJ2-7; D is possibly TRBD1 (5 bases). The germline V and J ends were trimmed by 1 base and 5 bases, with 13 bases remaining between them. There are 14 residues in the CDR3. Germline lookup yields CDR1 SGHNT and CDR2 YYREEE (reference sequence). CDR3 nucleotide sequence: TGTGCCAGCAGCTTGAACAGGATGGTCGACGAGCAGTACTTC. Translation: CASSLNRMVDEQYF.

CDR3 region: CASSFSADRSDANIQYF. CDR3 nucleotides: TGTGCCAGCAGCTTTTCGGCGGACAGGTCGGATGCAAACATTCAGTACTTC. The genes are TRBV21-1 and TRBJ2-4; TRBD1, as called in the table, went unchecked against the DNA. TRBV21-1 has pseudogene status. This CDR3 contains 17 residues.

In DNA form, the CDR3 reads TGTGCCAGCAGTTACGAGAATCAGCCCCAGCATTTT. Encoded protein: CASSYENQPQHF. The rearrangement links TRBV6-6 to TRBJ1-5; D not certain. Germline V gene data show CDR1 as MNHNY and CDR2 as SVGAGI (reference sequence). Deletions cut 2 bases from V and 4 bases from J, with 3 bases between. The CDR3 covers 12 residues.

The V and J genes are TRBV27 and TRBJ1-1; D possibly corresponds to TRBD1 (5 bases). V lost 3 bases to trimming and J lost 5 bases, with 10 bases between them. This CDR3 region has 13 residues. CDR1 MNHEY and CDR2 SMNVEV come from the germline V gene (reference sequence). The CDR3 nucleotides are TGTGCCAGCAGTTTTAATAAGGGGACTGAAGCTTTCTTT. Protein sequence: CASSFNKGTEAFF.